Listed below are T cell receptor beta chains from one sample, sequenced in a study of T cells in Graves' hyperthyroidism and ophthalmopathy. TCRdb processed the multiplex PCR reads anew with MiXCR; each CDR3 protein has one entry. This sample carries about 610,000 distinct CDR3 sequences, about a sixth of them seen once, and the ten largest clones take about 3.5%. The sample taken for sequencing was blood. The receptor source for this set is a woman between 40 and 50 years old with Graves' ophthalmopathy. The CDR3 runs from the conserved cysteine through the conserved F or W. The D gene is left open where the match is weak. Rows give clone size only sometimes, using once, few, many, or a class for an expanded clone.

clone size	V gene	D gene	J gene	CDR3 length	CDR3 protein	CDR3 DNA
many	TRBV29-1	.	TRBJ1-1	14	CSVEASAHKAEAFF	TGCAGCGTTGAAGCCTCAGCCCACAAGGCTGAAGCTTTCTTT
many	TRBV7-2	TRBD2	TRBJ2-3	14	CASSFRGGPGTQYF	TGTGCCAGCAGCTTTCGGGGGGGGCCCGGTACGCAGTATTTT
.	TRBV24-1	.	TRBJ2-5	13	CATSDGGQETQYF	TGTGCCACCAGTGATGGGGGGCAAGAGACCCAGTACTTC
many	TRBV7-9	TRBD1	TRBJ2-2	15	CASRPGTANTGELFF	TGTGCCAGCAGACCCGGGACAGCTAACACCGGGGAGCTGTTTTTT
once	TRBV5-1	.	TRBJ1-5	15	CASSLAPGEQQPQHF	TGCGCCAGCAGCTTGGCCCCAGGGGAGCAGCAGCCCCAGCATTTT
.	TRBV6-1	TRBD2	TRBJ2-3	16	CASSLTLADPTDTQYF	TGTGCCAGCAGCCTAACTCTAGCGGACCCCACAGATACGCAGTATTTT
few	TRBV25-1	TRBD2	TRBJ2-7	17	CASSALGLAGLGYEQYF	TGTGCCAGCAGTGCCCTGGGACTAGCGGGGTTAGGGTACGAGCAGTACTTC
few	TRBV24-1	.	TRBJ2-7	13	CATSESATYEQYF	TGTGCCACCAGTGAATCAGCGACCTACGAGCAGTACTTC
once	TRBV20-1	TRBD1	TRBJ2-2	14	CSAATGGASGELFF	TGCAGTGCTGCGACAGGGGGCGCTTCCGGGGAGCTGTTTTTT
.	TRBV2	TRBD1	TRBJ1-6	12	CASSADRGPLHF	TGTGCCAGCAGCGCGGACAGGGGGCCCCTCCACTTT
many	TRBV11-2	.	TRBJ2-3	17	CASSLGRILTSTDTQYF	TGTGCCAGCAGCTTAGGTCGGATTCTAACCAGCACAGATACGCAGTATTTT
many	TRBV20-1	.	TRBJ2-2	15	CSARSTGSDTGELFF	TGCAGTGCTAGAAGTACAGGGTCCGACACCGGGGAGCTGTTTTTT
many	TRBV28	.	TRBJ2-7	16	CASSYSWRGLSYEQYF	TGTGCCAGCAGCTATTCCTGGAGGGGCCTCTCCTACGAGCAGTACTTC
many	TRBV11-2	.	TRBJ2-2	16	CASSLTAPLNTGELFF	TGTGCCAGCAGCTTAACAGCGCCCCTCAACACCGGGGAGCTGTTTTTT
many	TRBV2	TRBD2	TRBJ2-5	15	CASSRAGARTETQYF	TGTGCCAGCAGCCGAGCGGGGGCACGGACGGAGACCCAGTACTTC
.	TRBV19	.	TRBJ1-4	14	CASSMGQTDEKLFF	TGTGCCAGTAGTATGGGGCAGACTGATGAAAAACTGTTTTTT
many	TRBV7-9	TRBD1	TRBJ1-1	16	CASSLWDRAANTEAFF	TGTGCCAGCAGCTTATGGGACAGGGCTGCGAACACTGAAGCTTTCTTT
few	TRBV19	.	TRBJ2-6	16	CASSGDGHSGANVLTF	TGTGCCAGTAGTGGTGACGGCCACTCTGGGGCCAACGTCCTGACTTTC
many	TRBV20-1	TRBD2	TRBJ2-1	20	CSARIARDYQISYSYNEQFF	TGCAGTGCTAGAATAGCCCGGGACTACCAAATCTCCTACTCCTACAATGAGCAGTTCTTC
.	TRBV4-1	.	TRBJ2-2	15	CASRQGGRDTGELFF	TGCGCCAGCAGACAAGGCGGCCGGGACACCGGGGAGCTGTTTTTT
.	TRBV28	TRBD1	TRBJ1-5	16	CASSWGGTGGIGPQHF	TGTGCCAGCAGTTGGGGGGGGACAGGAGGAATAGGGCCCCAGCATTTT
.	TRBV19	TRBD1	TRBJ2-7	13	CASSYQGAGEQYF	TGTGCCAGTAGTTATCAGGGGGCCGGGGAGCAGTACTTC
few	TRBV29-1	TRBD2	TRBJ2-7	14	CSVFSGSYSYEQYF	TGCAGCGTGTTCAGCGGGAGTTATTCCTACGAGCAGTACTTC
many	TRBV18	TRBD1	TRBJ2-5	15	CASSPPGDRVETQYF	TGTGCCAGCTCACCTCCCGGGGACAGGGTGGAGACCCAGTACTTC
many	TRBV11-2	.	TRBJ2-2	15	CASSPGRNFTGELFF	TGTGCCAGCAGCCCGGGACGGAACTTCACCGGGGAGCTGTTTTTT
many	TRBV28	.	TRBJ2-7	12	CATTGGRGEQYF	TGTGCCACCACTGGCGGACGAGGGGAGCAGTACTTC
.	TRBV24-1	TRBD1	TRBJ2-7	16	CATSDLPGQGGYEQYF	TGTGCCACCAGTGATTTACCGGGACAGGGGGGCTACGAGCAGTACTTC
.	TRBV11-2	.	TRBJ2-1	13	CASSSISWGEQFF	TGTGCCAGCAGCTCAATAAGTTGGGGTGAGCAGTTCTTC
few	TRBV2	.	TRBJ2-5	13	CASSEYQDETQYF	TGTGCCAGCAGTGAGTACCAGGATGAGACCCAGTACTTC
many	TRBV5-5	.	TRBJ1-5	17	CASSVTGGMLSNQPQHF	TGTGCCAGCAGCGTAACGGGGGGGATGTTAAGCAATCAGCCCCAGCATTTT
many	TRBV20-1	.	TRBJ2-3	12	CSAWANTDTQYF	TGCAGTGCTTGGGCGAATACAGATACGCAGTATTTT
.	TRBV28	.	TRBJ2-1	15	CASSRIGQLYNEQFF	TGCGCCAGCAGCCGCATCGGACAGCTCTACAATGAGCAGTTCTTC
many	TRBV30	.	TRBJ2-3	13	CAWSVKAGDTQYF	TGTGCCTGGAGTGTTAAAGCGGGAGATACGCAGTATTTT
many	TRBV20-1	.	TRBJ2-3	15	CSAIISRTSTDTQYF	TGCAGTGCTATTATATCGAGAACTAGCACAGATACGCAGTATTTT
.	TRBV28	.	TRBJ2-7	15	CASRPGLINTYEQYF	TGTGCCAGCAGGCCGGGACTCATTAACACCTACGAGCAGTACTTC
many	TRBV18	.	TRBJ1-1	14	CASSPPVRNTEAFF	TGTGCCAGCTCACCACCGGTCAGGAACACTGAAGCTTTCTTT
.	TRBV2	.	TRBJ2-7	12	CASKNLPYEQYF	TGTGCCAGCAAGAACCTTCCCTACGAGCAGTACTTC
few	TRBV19	.	TRBJ1-2	15	CASRRITNDNYGYTF	TGTGCCAGTAGGCGAATCACAAATGACAACTATGGCTACACCTTC
.	TRBV10-1	TRBD1	TRBJ2-7	15	CASRGTGTSSYEQYF	TGCGCCAGCAGGGGGACAGGGACGAGCTCCTACGAGCAGTACTTC
many	TRBV20-1	TRBD1	TRBJ1-5	13	CSAQGESNQPQHF	TGCAGTGCTCAGGGGGAGAGCAATCAGCCCCAGCATTTT
.	TRBV29-1	TRBD1	TRBJ2-1	14	CSVYSQGVYNEQFF	TGCAGCGTTTACTCACAGGGGGTTTACAATGAGCAGTTCTTC
many	TRBV6-6	.	TRBJ2-1	11	CASSYWNEQFF	TGTGCCAGCAGTTACTGGAATGAGCAGTTCTTC
few	TRBV6-1	TRBD2	TRBJ2-3	14	CASTTSGSADTQYF	TGTGCCAGCACGACTAGCGGGTCGGCAGATACGCAGTATTTT
few	TRBV27	.	TRBJ2-3	13	CASSRTPADTQYF	TGTGCCAGCAGCCGGACTCCCGCAGATACGCAGTATTTT
many	TRBV3-1	.	TRBJ1-1	15	CASSQDRAGSSEAFF	TGTGCCAGCAGCCAAGATAGGGCAGGGAGCTCTGAAGCTTTCTTT
few	TRBV2	.	TRBJ2-3	13	CAGRGSGTDTQYF	TGTGCCGGCCGGGGGTCCGGCACAGATACGCAGTATTTT
many	TRBV12-3/TRBV12-4	TRBD1	TRBJ2-7	14	CASSRGQGGHEQYF	TGTGCCAGCAGCCGGGGACAGGGTGGTCACGAGCAGTACTTC
many	TRBV20-1	TRBD1	TRBJ1-2	15	CSARPPTGGGYGYTF	TGCAGTGCTAGACCCCCGACAGGGGGCGGATATGGCTACACCTTC
few	TRBV10-1	.	TRBJ2-2	15	CASSEGSANTGELFF	TGCGCCAGCAGTGAAGGTAGCGCGAACACCGGGGAGCTGTTTTTT